Detailed here is one T cell receptor (beta chain). Its antigen is currently unknown. This sample is drawn from a study of monozygotic twins with inflammatory bowel disease. Study-level points and caveats: Since immunosuppressive treatments differed, patient repertoires may have gained added variability.

Germline V gene sequence: CDR1 LNHDA, CDR2 SQIVND (reference sequence). The CDR3 contains 15 residues. About 3.5 ug of total RNA went into each TCR library. Each UMI harboured a 6-nucleotide sample barcode and was appended via template switching. Both TCRalpha and TCRbeta cDNA were subjected to two nested PCRs lasting about 15 and 9 cycles. TCRdb re-called the 5' RACE reads and catalogs CDR3 proteins one per entry, DNA excluded. This table lists approximately 380,000 distinct CDR3 sequences. The gene calls are TRBV19 and TRBJ2-7; TCRdb outputs TRBD2, but without DNA this stays unchecked. Sequenced sample: blood. The sequence derives from a human donor with ulcerative colitis or Crohn's disease, or a healthy co-twin of an affected twin (not recorded which). The CDR3 sequence is CASSITGLAIYEQYF.